The sequence of this T cell receptor (beta chain) was determined in a study of cytomegalovirus exposure and HLA in healthy donors. Overall study: Early release data held roughly 90 million unique TCRs from HLA-typed donors.

CDR1 is SGHTA, CDR2 FQGNSA, per germline. V was clipped by 0 bases and J by 7 bases, with 7 bases between them. This CDR3 region has 13 residues. Comments on this clone: Antigen unknown.

Whole-study results and caveats: In a later analysis, TCR beta V- and J-gene trimming was associated with a missense DCLRE1C variant. Published work reported that the classifier diagnosed cytomegalovirus status with high specificity and sensitivity. According to the study, approximately 150 TCR beta chains were cytomegalovirus-associated.

A multiplex PCR was run with 60 Vbeta primers and 13 Jbeta primers. The assay was immunoSEQ multiplex PCR, and TCRdb's table has in-frame clones only and misses some. In the table there are about 77,000 clones, about 80% of which are singletons. This chain connects TRBV7-2 to TRBJ2-1, with D unresolved. The source material was PBMCs. The sequence was collected from a man aged 35-49 years in good health and CMV-seronegative. The CDR3 sequence: CASSLATRNEQFF. The DNA for the CDR3 is TGTGCCAGCAGCTTAGCCACGCGTAATGAGCAGTTCTTC.